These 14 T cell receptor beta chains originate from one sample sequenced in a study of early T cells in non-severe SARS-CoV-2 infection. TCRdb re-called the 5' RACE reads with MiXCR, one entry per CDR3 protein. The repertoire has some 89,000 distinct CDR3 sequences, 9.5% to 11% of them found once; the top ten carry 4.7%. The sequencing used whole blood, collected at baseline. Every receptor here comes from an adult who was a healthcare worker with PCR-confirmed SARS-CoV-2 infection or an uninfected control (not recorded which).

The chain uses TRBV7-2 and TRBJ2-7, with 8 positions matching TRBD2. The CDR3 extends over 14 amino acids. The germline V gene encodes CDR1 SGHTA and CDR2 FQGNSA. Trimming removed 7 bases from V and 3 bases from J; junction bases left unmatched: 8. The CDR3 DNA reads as TGTGCCAGCAAGGCTAGCGGGTTACACTACGAGCAGTACTTC. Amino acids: CASKASGLHYEQYF.

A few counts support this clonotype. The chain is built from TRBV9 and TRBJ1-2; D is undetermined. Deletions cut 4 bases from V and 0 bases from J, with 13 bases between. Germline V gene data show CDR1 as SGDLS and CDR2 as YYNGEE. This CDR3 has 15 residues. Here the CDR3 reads CASSIHNGANYGYTF. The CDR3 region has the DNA TGTGCCAGCAGCATCCATAACGGAGCTAACTATGGCTACACCTTC.

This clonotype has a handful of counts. The CDR3 DNA sequence: TGTGCCAGCAGCCCCTTTAGGGAAGAGACCCAGTACTTC. This translates into CASSPFREETQYF. The chain links TRBV3-1 to TRBJ2-5; D remains ambiguous. V lost 4 bases to trimming and J lost 3 bases, with 9 bases between them. The CDR3 loop spans 13 amino acids. Germline V gives CDR1 LGHDT, CDR2 YNNKEL (reference sequence).

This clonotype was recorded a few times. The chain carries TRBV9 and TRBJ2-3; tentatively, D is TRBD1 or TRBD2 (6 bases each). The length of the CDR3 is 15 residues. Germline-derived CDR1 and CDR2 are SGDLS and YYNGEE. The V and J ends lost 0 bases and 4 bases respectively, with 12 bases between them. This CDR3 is CASSVDNGGPDTQYF. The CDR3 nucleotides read TGTGCCAGCAGCGTAGATAACGGGGGCCCAGATACGCAGTATTTT.

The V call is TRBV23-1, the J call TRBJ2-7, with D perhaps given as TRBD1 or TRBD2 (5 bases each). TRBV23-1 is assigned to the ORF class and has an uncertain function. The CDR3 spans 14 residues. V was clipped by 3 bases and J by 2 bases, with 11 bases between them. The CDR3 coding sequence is TGCGCCAGCAGTCATAGCAGGGAGCCCTACGAGCAGTACTTC. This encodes CASSHSREPYEQYF.

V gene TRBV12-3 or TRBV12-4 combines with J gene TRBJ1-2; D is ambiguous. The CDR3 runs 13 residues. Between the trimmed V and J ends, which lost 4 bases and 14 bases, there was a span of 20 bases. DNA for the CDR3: TGTGCCAGCAGTTCCATCAGGCCGCGCGGGATAACCTTC. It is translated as CASSSIRPRGITF.

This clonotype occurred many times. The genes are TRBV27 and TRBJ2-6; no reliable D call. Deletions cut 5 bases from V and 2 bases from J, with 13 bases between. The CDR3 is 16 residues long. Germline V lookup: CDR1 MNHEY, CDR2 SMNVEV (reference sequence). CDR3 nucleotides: TGTGCCAGCAGTCAATATACGGGCCCTGGGGCCAACGTCCTGACTTTC. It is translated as CASSQYTGPGANVLTF.

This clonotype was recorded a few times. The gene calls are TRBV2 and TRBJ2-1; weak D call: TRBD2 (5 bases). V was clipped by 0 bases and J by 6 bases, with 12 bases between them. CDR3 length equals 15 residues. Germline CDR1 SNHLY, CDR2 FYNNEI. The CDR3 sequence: CASSEALRGSNEQFF. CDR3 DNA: TGTGCCAGCAGTGAAGCGCTTAGAGGGAGCAATGAGCAGTTCTTC.

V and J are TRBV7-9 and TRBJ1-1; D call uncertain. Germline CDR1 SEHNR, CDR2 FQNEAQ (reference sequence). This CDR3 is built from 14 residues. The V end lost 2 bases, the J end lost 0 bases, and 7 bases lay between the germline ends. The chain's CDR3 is CASSLSAMNTEAFF. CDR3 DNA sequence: TGTGCCAGCAGCTTATCGGCTATGAACACTGAAGCTTTCTTT.

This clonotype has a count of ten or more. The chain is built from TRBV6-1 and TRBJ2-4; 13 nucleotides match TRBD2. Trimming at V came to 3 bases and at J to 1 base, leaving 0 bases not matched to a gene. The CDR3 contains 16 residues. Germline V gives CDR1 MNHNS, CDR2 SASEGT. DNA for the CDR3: TGTGCCAGCAGTGAGACTAGCGGGGGGGCCAAAAACATTCAGTACTTC. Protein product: CASSETSGGAKNIQYF.

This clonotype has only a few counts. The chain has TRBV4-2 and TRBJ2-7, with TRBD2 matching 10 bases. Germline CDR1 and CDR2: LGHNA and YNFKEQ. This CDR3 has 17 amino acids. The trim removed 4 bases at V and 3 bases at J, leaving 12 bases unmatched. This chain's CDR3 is CASSRSPASGGHYEQYF. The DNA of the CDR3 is TGTGCCAGCAGCCGGAGTCCGGCTAGCGGGGGCCACTACGAGCAGTACTTC.

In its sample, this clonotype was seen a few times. CDR3 protein: CASLVRLAGDTGELFF. Here the CDR3 DNA reads TGTGCCAGCCTGGTCCGACTAGCGGGAGACACCGGGGAGCTGTTTTTT. The genes are TRBV7-3 and TRBJ2-2; 12 bases are a match to TRBD2. The CDR3 length is 16 residues. Germline CDR1 and CDR2: SGHTA and FQGTGA. J was trimmed by 3 bases and V by 8 bases; bases with no gene match: 7.

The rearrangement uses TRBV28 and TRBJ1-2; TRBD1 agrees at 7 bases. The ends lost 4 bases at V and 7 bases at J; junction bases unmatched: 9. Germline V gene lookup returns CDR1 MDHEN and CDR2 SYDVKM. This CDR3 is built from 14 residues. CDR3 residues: CASSSRTGGSGYTF. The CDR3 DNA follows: TGTGCCAGCAGTTCTAGGACAGGAGGGAGTGGCTACACCTTC.

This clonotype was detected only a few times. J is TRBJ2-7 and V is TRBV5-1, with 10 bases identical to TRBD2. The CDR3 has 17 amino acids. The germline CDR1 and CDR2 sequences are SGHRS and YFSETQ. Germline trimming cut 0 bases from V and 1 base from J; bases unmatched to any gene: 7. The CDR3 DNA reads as TGCGCCAGCAGCTTGGGAGTAGTTAGCGGGAGGTCCTACGAGCAGTACTTC. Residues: CASSLGVVSGRSYEQYF.